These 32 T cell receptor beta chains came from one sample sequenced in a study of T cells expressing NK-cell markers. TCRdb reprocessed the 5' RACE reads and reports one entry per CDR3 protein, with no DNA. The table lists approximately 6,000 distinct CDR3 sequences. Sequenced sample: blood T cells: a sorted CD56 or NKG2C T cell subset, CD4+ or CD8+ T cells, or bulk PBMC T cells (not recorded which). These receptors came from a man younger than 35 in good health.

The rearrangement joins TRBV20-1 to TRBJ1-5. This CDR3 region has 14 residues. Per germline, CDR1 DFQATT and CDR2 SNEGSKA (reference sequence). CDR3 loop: CSARVGQEFQPQHF.

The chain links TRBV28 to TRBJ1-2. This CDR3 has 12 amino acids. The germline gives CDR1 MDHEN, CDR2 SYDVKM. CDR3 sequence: CASSLKGYGYTF.

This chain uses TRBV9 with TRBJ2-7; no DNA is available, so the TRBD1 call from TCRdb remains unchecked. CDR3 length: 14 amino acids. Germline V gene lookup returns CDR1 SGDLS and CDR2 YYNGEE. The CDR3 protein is CASSPRPGMTEQYF. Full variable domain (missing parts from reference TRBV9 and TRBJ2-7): DSGVTQTPKHLITATGQRVTLRCSPRSGDLSVYWYQQSLDQGLQFLIQYYNGEERAKGNILERFSAQQFPDLHSELNLSSLELGDSALYFCASSPRPGMTEQYFGPGTRLTVT.

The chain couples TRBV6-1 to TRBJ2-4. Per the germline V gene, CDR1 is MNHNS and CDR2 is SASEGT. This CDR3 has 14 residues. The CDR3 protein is CASSGGIGGDIQYF.

CDR3 protein: CASSLARLAGDHEQFF. This chain links TRBV7-8 with TRBJ2-1; without DNA, the TCRdb call of TRBD2 cannot be checked. From germline, CDR1 is SGHVS and CDR2 FQNEAQ. The CDR3 spans 16 residues.

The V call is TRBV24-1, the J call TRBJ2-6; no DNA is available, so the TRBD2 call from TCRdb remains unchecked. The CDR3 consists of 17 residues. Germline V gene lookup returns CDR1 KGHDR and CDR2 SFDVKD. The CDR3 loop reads CATSDSRLALGANVLTF.

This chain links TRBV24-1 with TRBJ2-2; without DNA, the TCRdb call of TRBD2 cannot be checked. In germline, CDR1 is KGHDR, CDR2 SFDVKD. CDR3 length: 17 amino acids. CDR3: CATSDLQGGGRTGELFF.

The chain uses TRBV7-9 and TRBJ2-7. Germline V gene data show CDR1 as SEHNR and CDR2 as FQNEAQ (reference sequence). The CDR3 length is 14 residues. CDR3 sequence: CASSLPDGSYEQYF.

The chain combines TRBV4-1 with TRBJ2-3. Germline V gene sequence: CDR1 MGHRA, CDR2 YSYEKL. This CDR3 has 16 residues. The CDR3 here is CASSQDFSASTDTQYF.

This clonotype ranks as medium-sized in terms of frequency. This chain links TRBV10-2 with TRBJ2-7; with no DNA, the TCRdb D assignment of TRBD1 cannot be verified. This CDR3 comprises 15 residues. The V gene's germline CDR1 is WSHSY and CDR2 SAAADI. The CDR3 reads CASSDLKGATYEQYF.

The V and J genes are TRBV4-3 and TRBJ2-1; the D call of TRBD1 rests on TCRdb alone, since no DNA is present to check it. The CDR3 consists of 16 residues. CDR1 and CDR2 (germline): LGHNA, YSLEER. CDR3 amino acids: CASSQSPGQGGNEQFF.

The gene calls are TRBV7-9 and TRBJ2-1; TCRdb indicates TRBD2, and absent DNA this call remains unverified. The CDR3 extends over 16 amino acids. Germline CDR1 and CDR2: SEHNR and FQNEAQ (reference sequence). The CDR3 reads CASSPPRSSSYNEQFF. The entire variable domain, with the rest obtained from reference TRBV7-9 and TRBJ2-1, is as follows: DTGVSQNPRHKITKRGQNVTFRCDPISEHNRLYWYRQTLGQGPEFLTYFQNEAQLEKSRLLSDRFSAERPKGSFSTLEIQRTEQGDSAMYLCASSPPRSSSYNEQFFGPGTRLTVL.

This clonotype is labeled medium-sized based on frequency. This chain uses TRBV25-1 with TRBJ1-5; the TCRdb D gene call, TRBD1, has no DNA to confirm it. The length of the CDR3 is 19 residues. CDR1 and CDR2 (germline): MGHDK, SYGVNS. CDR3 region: CASTHRDRGLQQSDQPQHF.

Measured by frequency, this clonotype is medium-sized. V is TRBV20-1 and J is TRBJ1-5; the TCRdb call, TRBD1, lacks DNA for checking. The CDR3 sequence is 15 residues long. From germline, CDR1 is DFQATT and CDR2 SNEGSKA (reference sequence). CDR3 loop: CSATPYVQGNQPQHF.

The CDR3 reads CASSKRQDSGNTIYF. The genes are TRBV14 and TRBJ1-3. CDR3 length: 15 residues. In germline, CDR1 is SGHDN, CDR2 FVKESK.

CDR3 loop: CASSFEVATNEKLFF. This chain links TRBV5-1 with TRBJ1-4. Germline CDR1 reads SGHRS; CDR2 reads YFSETQ. The CDR3 is 15 amino acids.

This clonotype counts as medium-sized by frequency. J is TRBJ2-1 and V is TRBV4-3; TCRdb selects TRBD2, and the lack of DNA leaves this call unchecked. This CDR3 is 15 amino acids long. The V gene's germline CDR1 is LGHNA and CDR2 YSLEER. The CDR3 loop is CASSQVREGYNEQFF.

CDR3 in amino acids: CAWSVRQGHTEAFF. The chain has TRBV30 and TRBJ1-1; the D call from TCRdb, TRBD1, cannot be confirmed without DNA. This CDR3 is built from 14 residues. From germline, CDR1 is GTSNPN and CDR2 SVGIG (reference sequence).

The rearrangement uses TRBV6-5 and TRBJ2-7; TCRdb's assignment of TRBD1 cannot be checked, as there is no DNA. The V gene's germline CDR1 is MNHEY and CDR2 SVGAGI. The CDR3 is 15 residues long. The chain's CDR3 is CASSYSQGASYEQYF.

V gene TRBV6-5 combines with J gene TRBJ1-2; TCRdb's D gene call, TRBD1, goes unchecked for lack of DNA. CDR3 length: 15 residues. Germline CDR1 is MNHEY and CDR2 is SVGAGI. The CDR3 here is CASKFTGTANYGYTF.

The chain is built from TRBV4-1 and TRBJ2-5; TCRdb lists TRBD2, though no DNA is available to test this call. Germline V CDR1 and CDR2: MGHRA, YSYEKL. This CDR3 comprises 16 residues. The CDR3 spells CASSIPPGTSQETQYF.

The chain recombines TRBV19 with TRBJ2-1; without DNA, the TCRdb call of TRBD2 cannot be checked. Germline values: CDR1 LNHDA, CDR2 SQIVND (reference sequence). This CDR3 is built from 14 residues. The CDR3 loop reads CASSGLAGVDEQFF.

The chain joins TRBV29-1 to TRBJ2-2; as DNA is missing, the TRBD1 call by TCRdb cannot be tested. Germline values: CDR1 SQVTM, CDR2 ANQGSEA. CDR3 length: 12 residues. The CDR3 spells CSVDRETGELFF.

CDR3 region: CASSFSGSENIQYF. V usage is TRBV6-5 and J usage is TRBJ2-4. CDR1 and CDR2 from the germline V gene are MNHEY and SVGAGI. This CDR3 has 14 residues.

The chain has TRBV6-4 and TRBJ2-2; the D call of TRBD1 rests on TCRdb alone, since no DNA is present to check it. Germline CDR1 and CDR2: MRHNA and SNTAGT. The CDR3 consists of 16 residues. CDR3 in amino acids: CASSAEDRRDVGELFF.

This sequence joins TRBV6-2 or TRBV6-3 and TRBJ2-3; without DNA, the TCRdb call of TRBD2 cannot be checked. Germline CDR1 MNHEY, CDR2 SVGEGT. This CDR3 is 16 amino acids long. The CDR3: CASRPTSGASTDTQYF.

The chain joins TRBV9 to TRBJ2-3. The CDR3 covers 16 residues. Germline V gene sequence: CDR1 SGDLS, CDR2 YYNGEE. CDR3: CASSVHRSLNTDTQYF.

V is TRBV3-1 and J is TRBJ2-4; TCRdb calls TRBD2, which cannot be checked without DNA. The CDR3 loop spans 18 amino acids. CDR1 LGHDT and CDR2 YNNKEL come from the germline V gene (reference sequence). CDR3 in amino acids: CASSHFVAGGLAKNIQYF.

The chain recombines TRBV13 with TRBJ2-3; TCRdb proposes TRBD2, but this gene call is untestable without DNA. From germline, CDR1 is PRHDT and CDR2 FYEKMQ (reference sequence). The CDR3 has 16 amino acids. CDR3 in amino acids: CASSLETVSWAGTQYF.

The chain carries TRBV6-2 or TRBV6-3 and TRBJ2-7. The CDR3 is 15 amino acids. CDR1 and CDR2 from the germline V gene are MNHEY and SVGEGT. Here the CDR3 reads CASSYAAGTPYEQYF.

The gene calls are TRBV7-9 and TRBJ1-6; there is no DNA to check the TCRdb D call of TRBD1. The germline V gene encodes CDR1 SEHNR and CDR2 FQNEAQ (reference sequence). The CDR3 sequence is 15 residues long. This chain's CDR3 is CASSLGAGANSPLHF.

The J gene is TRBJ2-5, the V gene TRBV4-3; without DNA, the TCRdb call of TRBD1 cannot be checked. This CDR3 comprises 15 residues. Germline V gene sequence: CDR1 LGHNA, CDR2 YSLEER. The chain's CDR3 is CASSQDRGTQETQYF.